Detailed here is one T cell receptor beta chain. These data originate in a study of cytomegalovirus exposure and HLA in healthy donors. V lost 6 bases and J lost 2, with 15 bases in between. Germline CDR1 is ENHRY and CDR2 is SYGVKD. The CDR3 spans 15 residues. The assay was immunoSEQ multiplex PCR, and TCRdb's table has in-frame clones only and misses some. The top ten hold about 8.2% of the sample, which has some 150,000 clones, roughly 89% seen once. This sequence joins TRBV10-3 and TRBJ2-3; a weak D match, TRBD2 (5 bases). This receptor was taken from a woman under 30 in good health and CMV-seropositive. The sequencing input was PBMCs. As DNA, the CDR3 is TGTGCCATCAGGTCAGCGGCCGCTCTCACAGATACGCAGTATTTT. It yields the protein CAIRSAAALTDTQYF.